This T cell receptor (beta chain) was found in a study of blood T cell repertoires in COVID-19. Study-level information: Material from acute and convalescent COVID-19 was sourced from the United States, Italy and Spain. The analysed material was cDNA or gDNA that came from T cells, B-cell-depleted T cells, or PBMCs.

In the original analysis: By means of reference gene primer amplification, nucleated cell counts were estimated. Sequencing used immunoSEQ multiplex PCR; TCRdb keeps in-frame clones, though not all of them. V and J calls and clone size are given by that table; D and trimming were obtained from the DNA. Among some 250,000 clones, approximately 84% were seen once, and the ten largest hold around 2.9%. Losses at the gene ends were 3 bases for V and 3 bases for J; bases not matched to a gene: 1. Germline CDR1 reads SGHAT; CDR2 reads FQNNGV. This CDR3 contains 13 residues. The sequenced sample was peripheral blood. The chain recombines TRBV11-2 with TRBJ1-1; 7 nucleotides align to TRBD1. The source is a woman between 25 and 40 years old who had recovered from COVID-19. The DNA of the CDR3 is TGTGCCAGCAGCTTCGACAGGGACACTGAAGCTTTCTTT. Protein product: CASSFDRDTEAFF.